This passage covers 5 T cell receptor beta chains from one sample sequenced in a study of control samples from healthy donors and cancer patients. The method was immunoSEQ multiplex PCR; TCRdb's version includes in-frame clones alone and lacks a portion of them. The table includes 120,000 or so clones, less than 90% detected once. Input material: blood. The origin of the receptors is a young man in good health.

The table lists this clone with a count of one. The CDR3 coding sequence is TGTGCCAGCAGCTTCAACAATGAGCAGTTCTTC. Translating gives CASSFNNEQFF. The V call is TRBV7-2, the J call TRBJ2-1; D remains unclear. CDR1 and CDR2 (germline): SGHTA, FQGNSA. Trimming left V 3 bases short and J 5 bases short, with 2 bases between. The CDR3 is 11 residues long. Full variable domain (missing parts from reference TRBV7-2 and TRBJ2-1): GAGVSQSPSNKVTEKGKDVELRCDPISGHTALYWYRQSLGQGLEFLIYFQGNSAPDKSGLPSDRFSAERTGGSVSTLTIQRTQQEDSAVYLCASSFNNEQFFGPGTRLTVL.

This sequence joins TRBV12-1 and TRBJ2-7; the D call in the table, TRBD2, was not verified against the DNA. TRBV12-1 is tagged as a pseudogene. The CDR3 is 14 amino acids. The CDR3 protein is CASTRTSSTGEQYF. The CDR3 DNA reads TGTGCCAGCACCCGGACTAGCAGTACGGGCGAGCAGTACTTC.

The chain recombines TRBV5-1 with TRBJ2-2; TRBD2 agrees at 13 bases. This CDR3 region has 16 residues. With V trimmed by 5 bases and J by 0 bases, 1 base remained unmatched. Germline V gene sequence: CDR1 SGHRS, CDR2 YFSETQ. This CDR3 reads CASRTSGRANTGELFF. The CDR3 DNA sequence: TGCGCCAGCAGAACTAGCGGGAGGGCGAACACCGGGGAGCTGTTTTTT. Full variable domain (outside the CDR3, taken from reference TRBV5-1 and TRBJ2-2): KAGVTQTPRYLIKTRGQQVTLSCSPISGHRSVSWYQQTPGQGLQFLFEYFSETQRNKGNFPGRFSGRQFSNSRSEMNVSTLELGDSALYLCASRTSGRANTGELFFGEGSRLTVL.

The DNA of the CDR3 is TGTGCCTGGAACCCTCGGGGGAGGTACGAGCAGTACTTC. Its protein product is CAWNPRGRYEQYF. The chain combines TRBV30 with TRBJ2-7; perhaps TRBD2 as D (6 bases). CDR1 GTSNPN and CDR2 SVGIG come from the germline V gene (reference sequence). V dropped 4 bases and J dropped 4 bases, with 14 bases sitting between them. The length of the CDR3 is 13 residues.

This chain joins TRBV19 and TRBJ2-7; 8 bases are a match to TRBD1. V lost 3 bases, J lost 6 bases, and 4 bases stayed unmatched. The V gene's germline CDR1 is LNHDA and CDR2 SQIVND (reference sequence). This CDR3 comprises 13 residues. The CDR3 DNA is TGTGCCAGTAGTATCGCGGACAGGGCCGAGCAGTACTTC. It is translated as CASSIADRAEQYF.